A single sample is the source of the 23 T cell receptor beta chains below, sequenced in a study of shared clonotypes between healthy human individuals. Data came from immunoSEQ multiplex PCR; TCRdb stores just in-frame clones and leaves some out. The repertoire includes roughly 700,000 clones, approximately 79% of them detected once, and approximately 1.8% sits in the top ten. Specimen: memory CD4+ T cells sorted from blood. Subset indicated: CD45RA-negative fraction. These TCRs come from a woman aged 30 to 39 in good health.

This clone has just a few counts. This CDR3 is also generated by other DNA sequences in the sample. V is TRBV5-1 and J is TRBJ2-1; 11 bases match TRBD2. The CDR3 totals 15 residues. Germline V lookup: CDR1 SGHRS, CDR2 YFSETQ. Unmatched junction bases numbered 1, after V lost 2 bases and J lost 3 bases. Written as DNA, the CDR3 is TGCGCCAGCAGCTTAACTAGCGGGAGCTACAATGAGCAGTTCTTC. Translation: CASSLTSGSYNEQFF.

This clone was detected only a few times. The J gene is TRBJ1-5, the V gene TRBV11-2, with a possible D match to TRBD1 (5 bases). Trimming cost V 5 bases and J 4 bases, with 12 bases left between them. The CDR3 runs to 14 residues. Germline loops: CDR1 SGHAT, CDR2 FQNNGV. The CDR3 protein is CASSPGHGNQPQHF. The CDR3 DNA is TGTGCCAGCAGCCCCGGACACGGAAATCAGCCCCAGCATTTT.

This chain uses TRBV4-2 with TRBJ1-4; 9 bases align to TRBD1. This CDR3 is built from 15 residues. From germline, CDR1 is LGHNA and CDR2 YNFKEQ. With V trimmed by 2 bases and J by 7 bases, 5 bases remained unmatched. CDR3 in DNA: TGTGCCAGCAGCCAATTACAGGGGGCGGGTGAAAAACTGTTTTTT. The encoded protein is CASSQLQGAGEKLFF.

The rearrangement uses TRBV27 and TRBJ2-3; TRBD1 might be the D (6 bases). Germline CDR1 reads MNHEY; CDR2 reads SMNVEV (reference sequence). The CDR3 has 16 amino acids. V was clipped by 5 bases and J by 5 bases, with 20 bases between them. CDR3 protein: CASSKNGQPAQDTQYF. Here the CDR3 DNA reads TGTGCCAGCAGTAAAAATGGACAGCCAGCCCAAGATACGCAGTATTTT.

Of note for this clone: This CDR3 is also generated by other DNA sequences in the sample. The rearrangement joins TRBV7-2 to TRBJ2-7; tentatively, D is TRBD1 (6 bases). The ends were cut back, 1 base at V and 3 bases at J, with 10 bases in the middle. This CDR3 contains 14 residues. Looked up from germline, CDR1 is SGHTA and CDR2 is FQGNSA. CDR3 amino acids: CASSLGQASYEQYF. The DNA of the CDR3 is TGTGCCAGCAGCTTAGGACAGGCTAGCTACGAGCAGTACTTC.

V usage is TRBV28 and J usage is TRBJ1-3; TRBD1 is a possible D gene (5 bases). CDR3 length equals 16 residues. CDR1 and CDR2 from the germline V gene are MDHEN and SYDVKM. V was clipped by 4 bases and J by 0 bases, with 13 bases between them. Written as DNA, the CDR3 is TGTGCCAGCAGTTATTGGGACGGGAGCTCTGGAAACACCATATATTTT. The encoded protein is CASSYWDGSSGNTIYF.

This clone occurred once. This rearrangement joins TRBV29-1 to TRBJ2-7; 15 bases are shared with TRBD2. Germline CDR1 and CDR2: SQVTM and ANQGSEA. J gave up 6 bases and V 1 base, and 10 bases lay outside the gene matches. This CDR3 has 17 amino acids. In DNA, the CDR3 is TGCAGCGTTGAAGCACGGGGACTAGCGGGAGGTGTGCGCGAGCAGTACTTC. It codes for CSVEARGLAGGVREQYF.

The rearrangement links TRBV2 to TRBJ2-7, with D tentatively TRBD2 (5 bases). Germline CDR1 is SNHLY and CDR2 is FYNNEI. The CDR3 sequence is 10 residues long. V lost 6 bases and J lost 7, with 7 bases in between. As DNA, the CDR3 is TGTGCCAGCAGGAGGGTTGAGCAGTACTTC. Amino acid sequence: CASRRVEQYF.

The chain has TRBV29-1 and TRBJ2-5, with a tentative D call TRBD2 (6 bases). This CDR3 is built from 12 residues. From germline, CDR1 is SQVTM and CDR2 ANQGSEA. CDR3: CAGSYAQETQYF. The CDR3 DNA reads as TGCGCCGGGAGCTACGCCCAAGAGACCCAGTACTTC.

V is TRBV2 and J is TRBJ2-5; possible D gene TRBD2, 6 bases. V lost 1 base and J lost 4, with 10 bases in between. Germline V gene lookup returns CDR1 SNHLY and CDR2 FYNNEI. This CDR3 has 14 amino acids. CDR3 region: CASSEVTRGETQYF. CDR3 bases: TGTGCCAGCAGTGAAGTGACTAGAGGAGAGACCCAGTACTTC.

The chain has TRBV7-9 and TRBJ2-7, with D perhaps matching TRBD1 or TRBD2 (5 bases each). Between the trimmed V and J ends, which lost 11 bases and 3 bases, there was a span of 17 bases. Germline V lookup: CDR1 SEHNR, CDR2 FQNEAQ (reference sequence). The CDR3 length is 13 residues. This CDR3 reads CAGSNRDRYEQYF. In nucleotides, the CDR3 is TGTGCCGGGTCCAACCGGGACCGCTACGAGCAGTACTTC.

This clone showed up just a few times. The chain recombines TRBV6-1 with TRBJ2-7, with D hard to call. V shed 2 bases and J shed 4 bases, with 9 bases lying between them. Germline loops: CDR1 MNHNS, CDR2 SASEGT. This CDR3 spans 13 amino acids. Here the CDR3 reads CASSERAQYEQYF. CDR3 nucleotide sequence: TGTGCCAGCAGTGAAAGGGCACAATACGAGCAGTACTTC.

The rearrangement links TRBV5-1 to TRBJ1-2, with D possibly being TRBD1 (5 bases). This CDR3 is built from 14 residues. CDR1 is SGHRS and CDR2 is YFSETQ in the germline V gene. V gave up 5 bases and J gave up 2 bases, with 13 bases separating them. CDR3 sequence (DNA): TGCGCCAGCAGTGAACGTGGGGGAAACTATGGCTACACCTTC. Translating gives CASSERGGNYGYTF.

For the CDR3, the DNA is TGTGCCAGCAGTGAAAGGCTAGGGGGAGATACGCAGTATTTT. Protein: CASSERLGGDTQYF. The rearrangement links TRBV6-5 to TRBJ2-3, with D possibly being TRBD1 (6 bases). Germline loops: CDR1 MNHEY, CDR2 SVGAGI. The CDR3 loop spans 14 amino acids. V was clipped by 5 bases and J by 5 bases, with 14 bases between them.

The chain is built from TRBV6-5 and TRBJ1-1; D is undetermined. CDR1 MNHEY and CDR2 SVGAGI come from the germline V gene. Trimming took 0 bases from V and 5 from J, leaving 7 bases between them. This CDR3 has 13 amino acids. CDR3 residues: CASSYSKETEAFF. The DNA of the CDR3 is TGTGCCAGCAGTTACTCGAAGGAGACTGAAGCTTTCTTT.

This clone came up a few times. This chain links TRBV5-1 with TRBJ2-7; D perhaps matches TRBD1 (5 bases). The CDR3 loop spans 13 amino acids. Between the trimmed V and J ends, which lost 0 bases and 4 bases, there was a span of 8 bases. Germline V gene sequence: CDR1 SGHRS, CDR2 YFSETQ. In DNA, the CDR3 is TGCGCCAGCAGCTTGGGACAGAAATACGAGCAGTACTTC. Its translation is CASSLGQKYEQYF.

A few counts support this clone. The CDR3 region has the DNA TGTGCCAGCAATAAAAAGCCCGGGACTAGCGGGATCTACGAGCAGTACTTC. Its protein product is CASNKKPGTSGIYEQYF. This chain joins TRBV28 and TRBJ2-7, with TRBD2 identical over 13 bases. V gave up 7 bases and J gave up 3 bases; unmatched junction bases: 12. Germline V CDR1 and CDR2: MDHEN, SYDVKM. The CDR3 length is 17 residues.

The V and J genes are TRBV7-2 and TRBJ2-3, with D maybe TRBD1 (7 bases). This CDR3 comprises 13 residues. CDR1 is SGHTA, CDR2 FQGNSA, per germline. V shed 5 bases and J shed 9 bases, with 15 bases lying between them. The CDR3 DNA reads as TGTGCCAGCAGCATCGACAGGGAGGCGACGCAGTATTTT. Protein product: CASSIDREATQYF.

The chain is built from TRBV6-6 and TRBJ2-7, with TRBD2 as a possible D gene (5 bases). Germline-derived CDR1 and CDR2 are MNHNY and SVGAGI (reference sequence). The CDR3 loop spans 13 amino acids. V lost 4 bases, J lost 2 bases, and 9 bases lay in between. CDR3 protein: CASSLPGTYEQYF. CDR3 bases: TGTGCCAGCAGTTTGCCGGGAACCTACGAGCAGTACTTC.

A single count supports this clone. The chain joins TRBV4-2 to TRBJ2-5, with 9 bases identical to TRBD2. The CDR3 totals 16 residues. V gave up 5 bases and J gave up 1 base; unmatched junction bases: 8. CDR1 and CDR2 (germline): LGHNA, YNFKEQ. CDR3 sequence: CASSAGTSNSQETQYF. CDR3 in DNA: TGTGCCAGCAGCGCAGGGACTAGCAACAGCCAAGAGACCCAGTACTTC.

This clone has a single count. This sequence joins TRBV2 and TRBJ1-5, with D unresolved. The V end was cut by 6 bases, the J end by 10 bases, with 16 bases between. CDR1 is SNHLY, CDR2 FYNNEI, per germline. The CDR3 is 13 amino acids. The CDR3 DNA follows: TGTGCCAGCAGACCCGGTCAGGCCGGCCCCCAGCATTTT. Protein sequence: CASRPGQAGPQHF.

This chain joins TRBV10-1 and TRBJ2-1; TRBD2 matches at 8 bases. This CDR3 has 17 amino acids. Germline lookup yields CDR1 WNHNN and CDR2 SYGVQD (reference sequence). The V segment lost 5 bases and the J segment 4 bases; nucleotides outside the gene matches: 13. The CDR3 DNA reads TGCGCCAGCAGTCCCGTATTCAGCGGGAGAGCGTACAATGAGCAGTTCTTC. Translated, it gives CASSPVFSGRAYNEQFF.

The chain employs TRBV5-4 and TRBJ2-3, with TRBD2 identical over 12 bases. The CDR3 length is 17 residues. Germline assignment: CDR1 SGHNT and CDR2 YYREEE (reference sequence). The J segment lost 0 bases and the V segment lost 2 bases, leaving 4 bases of the junction unmatched. Written as DNA, the CDR3 is TGTGCCAGCAGCTTTTTCGGGACTAGCGGGAGCACAGATACGCAGTATTTT. Translated, it gives CASSFFGTSGSTDTQYF.